Listed below are T cell receptor beta chains from one sample, sequenced in a study of naive and memory T cell subsets. TCRdb re-derived calls from the UMI-ligation and nested PCR reads in MiXCR, one entry per CDR3 protein. The data hold around 83,000 distinct CDR3 sequences, with about 11% observed a single time. The sample was naive CD4+ T cells from blood. All receptors derive from a human donor in good health. Each CDR3 is given with its conserved first and last residue. Clone size is not always given. Where it is, it says once, few, many or a class for expanded clones.

V gene,J gene,clone size,CDR3 protein
TRBV3-1,TRBJ2-2,-,CASSQTVTGELFF
TRBV2,TRBJ2-5,-,CASARDRGKETQYF
TRBV15,TRBJ2-1,few,CATSRDLDRGNEQFF
TRBV3-1,TRBJ1-3,-,CASSQDWGSLSGNTIYF
TRBV6-5,TRBJ2-7,few,CASSRRTPPYEQYF
TRBV5-5,TRBJ2-1,many,CASRPSGSSNEQFF
TRBV20-1,TRBJ2-3,many,CSARILAAYTDTQYF
TRBV11-1,TRBJ2-1,few,CASSLVVGGQFF
TRBV20-1,TRBJ2-7,-,CSAGRDRGWSSYEQYF
TRBV6-6,TRBJ2-5,many,CASSYAGTGRETQYF
TRBV7-2,TRBJ2-7,-,CASSSPGGLSYEQYF
TRBV29-1,TRBJ2-5,many,CSVRTSAKETQYF
TRBV5-1,TRBJ1-5,-,CASSLEGPGGSQPQHF
TRBV5-1,TRBJ2-7,few,CASSRLEGQVGEQYF
TRBV12-3/TRBV12-4,TRBJ1-1,-,CASSDSLGVNTEAFF
TRBV7-9,TRBJ1-5,-,CASSSVGVQPQHF
TRBV10-3,TRBJ2-5,-,CAISVAGGPSETQYF
TRBV12-3/TRBV12-4,TRBJ2-3,many,CASSLGRTSGRPSTDTQYF
TRBV20-1,TRBJ1-2,-,CSASDSYGYTF
TRBV12-3/TRBV12-4,TRBJ2-6,many,CASSLSGGANVLTF
TRBV24-1,TRBJ2-1,-,CATSDPHGGYGDEQFF
TRBV7-2,TRBJ1-5,-,CASSFRGGDQPQHF
TRBV12-3/TRBV12-4,TRBJ1-1,-,CASSLVSQIGTEAFF
TRBV11-1,TRBJ2-2,many,CASSVRLTSTNTGELFF
TRBV4-2,TRBJ2-5,-,CASSYPGLAETQYF
TRBV20-1,TRBJ2-2,few,CSARDRIQGNTGELFF
TRBV20-1,TRBJ2-3,few,CSILGGATDTQYF
TRBV20-1,TRBJ1-6,-,CSARMTRDSPLHF
TRBV7-9,TRBJ1-1,-,CASRSGGVTEAFF
TRBV5-4,TRBJ2-5,many,CASSLSGRGAETQYF
TRBV20-1,TRBJ1-4,-,CSARDSGGSGKLFF
TRBV12-3/TRBV12-4,TRBJ1-3,few,CAITGPNTIYF
TRBV30,TRBJ2-7,-,CAWSVPGQGYEQYF
TRBV12-3/TRBV12-4,TRBJ1-1,-,CASSRSGGRRSTEAFF
TRBV6-5,TRBJ1-1,many,CASSYSVGWAVNTEAFF
TRBV12-5,TRBJ1-2,-,CASGLAGPGGYTF
TRBV7-2,TRBJ2-7,few,CASSLRGRHEQYF
TRBV12-3/TRBV12-4,TRBJ1-1,-,CASSLSWQGVSRTEAFF
TRBV20-1,TRBJ2-4,many,CSAKGRIQYF
TRBV7-2,TRBJ2-3,-,CASRTTVTDTQYF
TRBV2,TRBJ2-7,-,CASSPGFTYEQYF
TRBV29-1,TRBJ1-1,-,CSVGQGNTEAFF
TRBV4-3,TRBJ2-6,few,CASSRTGFSGANVLTF
TRBV3-1,TRBJ1-1,-,CASSQGGSTEAFF
TRBV12-3/TRBV12-4,TRBJ1-1,-,CASSFTSEAFF
TRBV6-5,TRBJ1-1,-,CASSRNRGRVNTEAFF
TRBV4-2,TRBJ2-7,-,CASSPGTSDEQYF
TRBV6-6,TRBJ1-1,-,CASSLRGREAFF
TRBV20-1,TRBJ2-2,few,CSASSGAGELFF
TRBV21-1,TRBJ2-1,many,CASSKRAVDSYNEQFF
TRBV9,TRBJ1-4,many,CASSTGGQSGEKLFF
TRBV6-6,TRBJ2-5,few,CASTLPQETQYF
TRBV5-1,TRBJ2-2,once,CASSLGLTGGTGELFF
TRBV18,TRBJ1-1,few,CASSPTGVPNTEAFF
TRBV18,TRBJ2-7,-,CASSPSWSGYEQYF